The clone carrying this TCR beta chain turned up a few times. This record comes from a study of blood T cell repertoires in COVID-19. Study in general: Acute and convalescent COVID-19 samples came from the United States, Italy and Spain. Sources were T cells, B-cell-depleted T cells, or PBMCs; the material itself was cDNA or gDNA.

CDR3 length: 15 residues. V trimming: 4 bases; J trimming: 2 bases; junction bases outside the gene matches: 8. Germline values: CDR1 SGHNT, CDR2 YYREEE (reference sequence). Original methodology: Amplification with reference gene primers provided the estimates of nucleated cell counts. Assay: immunoSEQ multiplex PCR; the TCRdb copy retains only in-frame clones and omits some. V and J calls and clone size are those listed in that table; D and trimming were worked out from the DNA. The sample contains 99,000 or so clones, around 74% of which appear only once. The TCR originated in a woman between 70 and 85 years old with acute or convalescent COVID-19. J is TRBJ2-5 and V is TRBV5-4; 7 bases map to TRBD2. Sequencing used peripheral blood. The CDR3 here is CASSADLGLQETQYF. In DNA, the CDR3 is TGTGCCAGCAGCGCAGACTTGGGACTACAAGAGACCCAGTACTTC.